This T cell receptor beta chain was observed in a study of Graves' ophthalmopathy and Graves' hyperthyroidism. The TCR beta CDR3 regions underwent amplification from RNA transcripts. The first-round RT-PCR employed HTBI primers together with the Qiagen OneStep RT-PCR kit. A multiplex PCR was then performed as the second round. TCRdb analysed the multiplex PCR reads with MiXCR anew, one entry per CDR3 protein. The sample consists of about 390,000 distinct CDR3 sequences, roughly 14% of them appearing once. The study's findings and limits: The model's ophthalmopathy progression predictions had more than 55% sensitivity and 72% to 75% specificity. Blood repertoires reportedly contained most expanded thyroid clonotypes above 0.001 frequency.

New diagnoses, under 2 months' duration, and ages 18 to 65 characterized the hyperthyroidism patients. This clonotype came up a few times. Its cognate antigen is unknown. Germline V gives CDR1 LGHDT, CDR2 YNNKEL (reference sequence). This CDR3 is built from 12 residues. V dropped 0 bases and J dropped 7 bases, with 6 bases sitting between them. The chain has TRBV3-1 and TRBJ1-1, with unresolved D. Material: peripheral blood. The clonotype comes from a woman aged 18-30 years with stable Graves' hyperthyroidism. The CDR3 region is CASSQERYEAFF. CDR3 coding DNA: TGTGCCAGCAGCCAAGAACGGTATGAAGCTTTCTTT.